The T cell receptor beta chain under discussion was sequenced for a study of blood T cell repertoires in COVID-19. This clone was found once. Some clones are missing from TCRdb's copy, which holds only in-frame ones; the method was immunoSEQ multiplex PCR. The data contain 150,000 to 200,000 clones, roughly 87% of them singletons. This CDR3 has 15 amino acids. Germline V gives CDR1 MDHEN, CDR2 SYDVKM. V lost 6 bases, J lost 0 bases, and 7 bases stayed unmatched. V usage is TRBV28 and J usage is TRBJ2-7; TRBD1 aligns across 8 bases. What was sequenced was peripheral blood. This TCR was sampled from a woman aged 70-85 years with COVID-19, enrolled during active disease. The CDR3 DNA sequence: TGTGCCAGCAGGCAGACAGGGGCGAGCTCCTACGAGCAGTACTTC. This codes for CASRQTGASSYEQYF. The full variable domain, with the rest looked up from reference TRBV28 and TRBJ2-7, is DVKVTQSSRYLVKRTGEKVFLECVQDMDHENMFWYRQDPGLGLRLIYFSYDVKMKEKGDIPEGYSVSREKKERFSLILESASTNQTSMYLCASRQTGASSYEQYFGPGTRLTVT.